These 27 T cell receptor beta chains came from one sample sequenced in a study of T cell changes during pregnancy in multiple sclerosis. Only in-frame clones appear in the TCRdb table, and some are missing; sequencing was by immunoSEQ multiplex PCR. In the table there are roughly 76,000 clones, 90% to 95% of which are singletons. This material consisted of CD4+ T cells from peripheral blood mononuclear cells, taken in the second trimester of pregnancy. The receptors originated from a female donor with multiple sclerosis, enrolled in a pregnancy study.

The chain employs TRBV5-1 and TRBJ1-5; D ambiguous. Germline CDR1 and CDR2: SGHRS and YFSETQ. V was trimmed by 0 bases and J by 7 bases, leaving 8 bases between them. The CDR3 runs 13 residues. CDR3 region: CASSLDSRQPQHF. In nucleotides, the CDR3 is TGCGCCAGCAGCTTGGACAGCCGACAGCCCCAGCATTTT.

The CDR3 sequence: CASARQSSGNTIYF. The CDR3 DNA reads TGTGCCAGTGCGAGACAGAGTTCTGGAAACACCATATATTTT. The chain uses TRBV27 and TRBJ1-3; possibly TRBD1 for D (5 bases). Germline CDR1 is MNHEY and CDR2 is SMNVEV (reference sequence). The CDR3 length is 14 residues. V was cut by 9 bases and J by 1 base, with 13 bases left in between.

The chain links TRBV30 to TRBJ1-6, with 7 bases lining up with TRBD1. V trimming: 5 bases; J trimming: 0 bases; junction bases outside the gene matches: 4. The CDR3 consists of 15 residues. The germline V gene encodes CDR1 GTSNPN and CDR2 SVGIG (reference sequence). The CDR3 nucleotides read TGTGCCTGGGGGACAGTGGACTCCTATAATTCACCCCTCCACTTT. The encoded protein is CAWGTVDSYNSPLHF.

The chain links TRBV5-1 to TRBJ1-2; possibly TRBD1 for D (5 bases). With 4 bases removed from V and 4 bases from J, the gap between germline ends came to 11 bases. Germline V CDR1 and CDR2: SGHRS, YFSETQ. The CDR3 length is 13 residues. The CDR3 sequence is CASSPEGTYGYTF. The CDR3 nucleotides read TGCGCCAGCAGCCCGGAGGGGACCTATGGCTACACCTTC.

This clone occurred a few times. The V call is TRBV9, the J call TRBJ1-5; tentatively, D is TRBD1 (5 bases). V dropped 0 bases and J dropped 5 bases, with 12 bases sitting between them. This CDR3 comprises 15 residues. Germline CDR1 reads SGDLS; CDR2 reads YYNGEE. The CDR3 nucleotides are TGTGCCAGCAGCGTAGGAGGAGGGGCGGATCAGCCCCAGCATTTT. Residues: CASSVGGGADQPQHF.

The chain is built from TRBV5-1 and TRBJ1-5; TRBD1 might be the D (5 bases). V lost 2 bases, J lost 7 bases, and 13 bases lay in between. Germline CDR1 reads SGHRS; CDR2 reads YFSETQ. The CDR3 is 14 residues long. In DNA, the CDR3 is TGCGCCAGCAGCTTACAGGCAGGGCTCCAGCCCCAGCATTTT. It encodes CASSLQAGLQPQHF.

This clone was seen just once. The chain recombines TRBV4-3 with TRBJ2-2; 9 bases are a match to TRBD1. V lost 3 bases to trimming and J lost 2 bases; unmatched junction nucleotides: 7. Germline values: CDR1 LGHNA, CDR2 YSLEER. The CDR3 is 17 amino acids. The CDR3 bases are TGCGCCAGCAGCCACCCGGGACAGGGAAAAAACACCGGGGAGCTGTTTTTT. This codes for CASSHPGQGKNTGELFF.

The chain recombines TRBV28 with TRBJ1-3; 7 nucleotides match TRBD1. V lost 5 bases, J lost 4 bases, and 2 bases stayed unmatched. Germline V lookup: CDR1 MDHEN, CDR2 SYDVKM. This CDR3 has 13 residues. CDR3 sequence reads: CASSTGVGNTIYF. The CDR3 nucleotides read TGTGCCAGCAGTACAGGGGTCGGAAACACCATATATTTT.

The V call is TRBV28, the J call TRBJ2-1, with D unresolved. This CDR3 has 16 residues. The germline gives CDR1 MDHEN, CDR2 SYDVKM. V was pared by 5 bases and J by 3 bases, with 17 bases between. The CDR3 loop is CASSRPSSRIYNEQFF. For the CDR3, the DNA is TGTGCCAGCAGTCGCCCTAGTTCCCGCATCTACAATGAGCAGTTCTTC.

J is TRBJ1-1 and V is TRBV5-1; 9 bases are shared with TRBD1. CDR1 is SGHRS and CDR2 is YFSETQ in the germline V gene. The ends lost 0 bases at V and 5 bases at J; junction bases unmatched: 5. This CDR3 has 15 amino acids. The CDR3 DNA follows: TGCGCCAGCAGCTTGGGACAGGGGGTGAGGACTGAAGCTTTCTTT. Amino acids: CASSLGQGVRTEAFF.

This chain links TRBV19 with TRBJ1-6; the D gene is possibly TRBD1 (6 bases). The CDR3 is 13 amino acids. V was cut by 4 bases and J by 6 bases, with 7 bases left in between. Per germline, CDR1 LNHDA and CDR2 SQIVND (reference sequence). The CDR3: CASSNRVNSPLHF. Here the CDR3 DNA reads TGTGCCAGTAGTAACAGGGTTAATTCACCCCTCCACTTT. The full variable domain, with the rest looked up from reference TRBV19 and TRBJ1-6, is DGGITQSPKYLFRKEGQNVTLSCEQNLNHDAMYWYRQDPGQGLRLIYYSQIVNDFQKGDIAEGYSVSREKKESFPLTVTSAQKNPTAFYLCASSNRVNSPLHFGNGTRLTVT.

Here the CDR3 DNA reads TGTGCCAGTAGTATCGGACAGGGACTTTACAATGAGCAGTTCTTC. This translates into CASSIGQGLYNEQFF. The chain carries TRBV19 and TRBJ2-1; 8 bases agree with TRBD1. V lost 3 bases and J lost 4; bases outside the gene matches: 5. The CDR3 spans 15 residues. CDR1 and CDR2 from the germline V gene are LNHDA and SQIVND (reference sequence).

In its sample, this clone was seen once. The CDR3 region is CASSERKWQRVWSNQPQHF. In DNA, the CDR3 is TGTGCCAGCAGTGAAAGGAAGTGGCAGCGGGTATGGAGCAATCAGCCCCAGCATTTT. V usage is TRBV6-1 and J usage is TRBJ1-5; D is uncertain. Germline CDR1 reads MNHNS; CDR2 reads SASEGT. V lost 2 bases to trimming and J lost 1 base, with 21 bases between them. The CDR3 has 19 residues.

This chain joins TRBV7-2 and TRBJ1-5, with 9 nucleotides matching TRBD1. There are 15 residues in the CDR3. Germline CDR1 is SGHTA and CDR2 is FQGNSA. V was pared by 5 bases and J by 3 bases, with 5 bases of the junction left unmatched. In DNA form, the CDR3 reads TGTGCCAGCAGCGCAGACAGGGGGGCCAATCAGCCCCAGCATTTT. Residues: CASSADRGANQPQHF.

The chain couples TRBV20-1 to TRBJ2-5, with D tentatively TRBD2 (5 bases). The CDR3 has 11 residues. Trimming removed 7 bases at V and 5 bases at J, with 11 bases between. Germline CDR1 and CDR2: DFQATT and SNEGSKA (reference sequence). As DNA, the CDR3 is TGCAGTGTGCAGCGGATGGAGACCCAGTACTTC. It is translated as CSVQRMETQYF.

This clone was counted ten times or more. V usage is TRBV7-3 and J usage is TRBJ2-3; the D is unclear. This CDR3 has 13 amino acids. Germline V gives CDR1 SGHTA, CDR2 FQGTGA. V dropped 2 bases and J dropped 3 bases, with 6 bases sitting between them. The CDR3 protein is CASSLASTDTQYF. In DNA, the CDR3 is TGTGCCAGCAGCTTAGCCAGTACAGATACGCAGTATTTT.

The rearrangement joins TRBV5-6 to TRBJ1-2; TRBD1 might be the D (5 bases). Deletions cut 0 bases from V and 3 bases from J, with 18 bases between. The CDR3 is 17 residues long. Germline CDR1 is SGHDT and CDR2 is YYEEEE. The CDR3 loop reads CASSLANRQTEYYGYTF. As DNA, the CDR3 is TGTGCCAGCAGCTTGGCCAACCGACAGACGGAATACTATGGCTACACCTTC. Full variable domain (rest looked up from reference TRBV5-6 and TRBJ1-2): DAGVTQSPTHLIKTRGQQVTLRCSPKSGHDTVSWYQQALGQGPQFIFQYYEEEERQRGNFPDRFSGHQFPNYSSELNVNALLLGDSALYLCASSLANRQTEYYGYTFGSGTRLTVV.

This rearrangement joins TRBV19 to TRBJ1-3; TRBD1 aligns across 11 bases. Trimming took 9 bases from V and 7 from J; bases not matched to a gene: 8. The CDR3 contains 14 residues. Germline CDR1 LNHDA, CDR2 SQIVND (reference sequence). The CDR3 sequence is CASRPGTGGNTIYF. The DNA of the CDR3 is TGTGCCAGCCGACCTGGGACAGGGGGGAACACCATATATTTT.

This clone was seen just once. The V and J genes are TRBV9 and TRBJ2-7; the D gene is possibly TRBD1 (7 bases). V shed 4 bases and J shed 7 bases, with 12 bases lying between them. This CDR3 comprises 12 residues. Germline CDR1 reads SGDLS; CDR2 reads YYNGEE. The CDR3 sequence: CASSKGAGEQYF. The DNA for the CDR3 is TGTGCCAGCAGCAAGGGGGCGGGGGAGCAGTACTTC.

The genes are TRBV27 and TRBJ1-5; maybe TRBD1 (5 bases). V was trimmed by 8 bases and J by 4 bases, leaving 18 bases between them. The germline CDR1 and CDR2 sequences are MNHEY and SMNVEV (reference sequence). The CDR3 is 15 amino acids. The CDR3 spells CASRLGGVENQPQHF. CDR3 in DNA: TGTGCCAGCCGCCTCGGGGGGGTTGAAAATCAGCCCCAGCATTTT.

V and J are TRBV6-8 and TRBJ2-2; 11 bases are a match to TRBD2. CDR1 is MNHGY, CDR2 SAAAGT, per germline. This CDR3 region has 15 residues. The trim removed 6 bases at V and 4 bases at J, leaving 4 bases unmatched. CDR3 nucleotide sequence: TGTGCCAGCAGGACTAGCGGGGCCATCACCGGGGAGCTGTTTTTT. Its protein is CASRTSGAITGELFF.

The chain carries TRBV7-2 and TRBJ2-1; D remains unclear. The CDR3 runs 16 residues. CDR1 is SGHTA and CDR2 is FQGNSA in the germline V gene. The V and J ends lost 5 bases and 6 bases respectively, with 20 bases between them. The CDR3 protein is CASSIVSRQTGNEQFF. The CDR3 DNA reads as TGTGCCAGCAGCATAGTTAGTAGGCAAACGGGCAATGAGCAGTTCTTC.

The chain joins TRBV28 to TRBJ2-1, with 10 positions matching TRBD2. The germline gives CDR1 MDHEN, CDR2 SYDVKM. The CDR3 runs 15 residues. The trim removed 6 bases at V and 8 bases at J, leaving 10 bases unmatched. CDR3 sequence (DNA): TGTGCCAGCAGCCTTTTAGCGGGAGGTCAGGATGAGCAGTTCTTC. Residues: CASSLLAGGQDEQFF. The whole variable domain, remainder taken from reference TRBV28 and TRBJ2-1, is DVKVTQSSRYLVKRTGEKVFLECVQDMDHENMFWYRQDPGLGLRLIYFSYDVKMKEKGDIPEGYSVSREKKERFSLILESASTNQTSMYLCASSLLAGGQDEQFFGPGTRLTVL.

The chain couples TRBV6-4 to TRBJ2-3, with a possible D match to TRBD2 (5 bases). CDR3 length: 14 amino acids. Deletions cut 7 bases from V and 2 bases from J, with 13 bases between. Germline loops: CDR1 MRHNA, CDR2 SNTAGT. DNA for the CDR3: TGTGCCAGCAAGAGCGGCGGGTACACAGATACGCAGTATTTT. It is translated as CASKSGGYTDTQYF.

The chain is built from TRBV14 and TRBJ2-5, with 9 bases lining up with TRBD1. The CDR3 is 15 residues long. The trim removed 3 bases at V and 5 bases at J, leaving 7 bases unmatched. Germline V lookup: CDR1 SGHDN, CDR2 FVKESK. DNA of the CDR3: TGTGCCAGCAGCCACAAGACAGGGGGTCGGGAGACCCAGTACTTC. Translation gives CASSHKTGGRETQYF.

The rearrangement links TRBV18 to TRBJ1-6; D may be TRBD1 (5 bases). V was trimmed by 0 bases and J by 1 base, leaving 10 bases between them. Germline-derived CDR1 and CDR2 are KGHSH and LQKENI. This CDR3 is 17 amino acids long. The CDR3 protein is CASSPPGKGSYNSPLHF. For the CDR3, the DNA is TGTGCCAGCTCACCACCGGGTAAGGGGTCCTATAATTCACCCCTCCACTTT.

CDR3 loop: CASSGRAPGTEAFF. As DNA, the CDR3 is TGTGCCAGCAGCGGCCGGGCCCCAGGGACTGAAGCTTTCTTT. This rearrangement joins TRBV7-2 to TRBJ1-1; perhaps TRBD1 as D (5 bases). V lost 5 bases and J 5 bases, leaving 15 bases between the germline ends. Germline CDR1 is SGHTA and CDR2 is FQGNSA. The CDR3 is made up of 14 amino acids.